The 26 T cell receptor beta chains below come from one sample, sequenced in a study of blood T cell repertoires in COVID-19. Libraries were prepared by immunoSEQ multiplex PCR; TCRdb keeps only in-frame clonotypes and omits some of them. The sample holds around 300,000 clones, 70% to 90% seen once. The sequenced sample was peripheral blood. Source of these receptors: a woman between 65 and 79 years old with acute or convalescent COVID-19.

This clone was seen only once. This chain connects TRBV9 to TRBJ1-2; D call uncertain. Germline loops: CDR1 SGDLS, CDR2 YYNGEE. Between the trimmed V and J ends, which lost 6 bases and 4 bases, there was a span of 13 bases. CDR3 length: 13 amino acids. This CDR3 is CASNPAPGYGYTF. CDR3 DNA sequence: TGTGCCAGCAATCCGGCCCCAGGCTATGGCTACACCTTC. Full variable domain (remainder filled in from reference TRBV9 and TRBJ1-2): DSGVTQTPKHLITATGQRVTLRCSPRSGDLSVYWYQQSLDQGLQFLIQYYNGEERAKGNILERFSAQQFPDLHSELNLSSLELGDSALYFCASNPAPGYGYTFGSGTRLTVV.

The V call is TRBV5-1, the J call TRBJ2-5, with 7 bases lining up with TRBD2. Germline V gene data show CDR1 as SGHRS and CDR2 as YFSETQ. There are 15 residues in the CDR3. V lost 4 bases to trimming and J lost 2 bases; unmatched junction nucleotides: 8. This CDR3 is CASSPPGGPQETQYF. The CDR3 DNA sequence: TGCGCCAGCAGCCCCCCGGGGGGACCACAAGAGACCCAGTACTTC. The full variable domain, completed using reference TRBV5-1 and TRBJ2-5, is KAGVTQTPRYLIKTRGQQVTLSCSPISGHRSVSWYQQTPGQGLQFLFEYFSETQRNKGNFPGRFSGRQFSNSRSEMNVSTLELGDSALYLCASSPPGGPQETQYFGPGTRLLVL.

V is TRBV12-3 or TRBV12-4 and J is TRBJ2-1; D is perhaps TRBD2 (5 bases). Trimming left V 5 bases short and J 7 bases short, with 9 bases between. CDR3 length: 12 residues. CDR3 residues: CASSPDWNEQFF. The CDR3 nucleotides read TGTGCCAGCAGTCCGGACTGGAATGAGCAGTTCTTC.

A single count supports this clone. The chain combines TRBV20-1 with TRBJ2-1, with D possibly matching TRBD2 (7 bases). The CDR3 is made up of 17 amino acids. Germline loops: CDR1 DFQATT, CDR2 SNEGSKA (reference sequence). The V gene lost 3 bases and the J gene lost 0 bases, with 18 bases spanning the gap. CDR3 protein: CSASLWGRGSSYNEQFF. In nucleotides, the CDR3 is TGCAGTGCTAGTTTGTGGGGGCGGGGGAGCTCCTACAATGAGCAGTTCTTC.

The rearrangement links TRBV11-2 to TRBJ2-7; D perhaps matches TRBD1 (6 bases). Germline values: CDR1 SGHAT, CDR2 FQNNGV. The CDR3 is 14 residues long. V lost 2 bases and J 5 bases, leaving 13 bases between the germline ends. CDR3 DNA: TGTGCCAGCAGCTTATTCTCCAGGGGCCACGAGCAGTACTTC. It specifies CASSLFSRGHEQYF.

The chain is built from TRBV19 and TRBJ1-1, with a weak D call TRBD1 (5 bases). Trimming left V 9 bases short and J 1 base short, with 18 bases between. The CDR3 length is 15 residues. Germline values: CDR1 LNHDA, CDR2 SQIVND (reference sequence). This CDR3 reads CASHHGGDRNTEAFF. CDR3 DNA: TGTGCCAGCCACCACGGGGGAGACAGGAACACTGAAGCTTTCTTT.

The genes are TRBV12-3 or TRBV12-4 and TRBJ1-5; possible D gene TRBD1, 5 bases. V lost 3 bases to trimming and J lost 8 bases, with 11 bases between them. The CDR3 is 13 amino acids. The CDR3 is CASSFVGLEPQHF. For the CDR3, the DNA is TGTGCCAGCAGTTTCGTGGGGCTTGAGCCCCAGCATTTT.

The V and J genes are TRBV21-1 and TRBJ1-4; TRBD1, as called in the table, went unchecked against the DNA. TRBV21-1 is a pseudogene segment. The CDR3 spans 21 residues. As DNA, the CDR3 is TGTGCCAGCAGCAAAGTCATACAGGGGGCAAACAAAGCCGCAACTAATGAAAAACTGTTTTTT. Translated: CASSKVIQGANKAATNEKLFF.

This chain uses TRBV30 with TRBJ1-5, with D possibly TRBD1 on 6 matching bases. Trimming took off 2 bases at V and 2 bases at J, with 16 bases between the two ends. The CDR3 contains 16 residues. Germline lookup yields CDR1 GTSNPN and CDR2 SVGIG (reference sequence). This chain's CDR3 is CAWSLRGRVGNQPQHF. Here the CDR3 DNA reads TGTGCCTGGAGTCTCAGGGGCAGGGTTGGCAATCAGCCCCAGCATTTT. Combining the CDR3 with reference TRBV30 and TRBJ1-5 gives the whole variable domain SQTIHQWPATLVQPVGSPLSLECTVEGTSNPNLYWYRQAAGRGLQLLFYSVGIGQISSEVPQNLSASRPQDRQFILSSKKLLLSDSGFYLCAWSLRGRVGNQPQHFGDGTRLSIL.

The chain couples TRBV20-1 to TRBJ1-3, with a tentative D call TRBD1 (6 bases). The germline V gene has CDR1 DFQATT and CDR2 SNEGSKA (reference sequence). CDR3 length equals 13 residues. V lost 3 bases and J 5 bases, leaving 11 bases between the germline ends. CDR3 in DNA: TGCAGTGCTAGTATGCAGGGGAGAAACACCATATATTTT. Amino acid sequence: CSASMQGRNTIYF.

This chain links TRBV7-3 with TRBJ1-1; D gene uncertain. Per the germline V gene, CDR1 is SGHTA and CDR2 is FQGTGA. The CDR3 is 14 amino acids. V was shortened by 5 bases and J by 0 bases, with 10 bases between the two germline ends. The CDR3 here is CASSRAGVNTEAFF. The DNA of the CDR3 is TGTGCCAGCAGCCGTGCGGGCGTGAACACTGAAGCTTTCTTT.

This clone was found once. The genes are TRBV7-9 and TRBJ1-4; perhaps TRBD1 as D (5 bases). Germline-derived CDR1 and CDR2 are SEHNR and FQNEAQ (reference sequence). There are 14 residues in the CDR3. V gave up 5 bases and J gave up 2 bases, with 9 bases separating them. This CDR3 is CASSIRGTNEKLFF. The DNA for the CDR3 is TGTGCCAGCAGCATTCGGGGGACTAATGAAAAACTGTTTTTT.

For the CDR3, the DNA is TGTGCCAGCAGCAAAGTAGCCCTCGGAGGTGGAAACACCATATATTTT. Protein product: CASSKVALGGGNTIYF. This chain uses TRBV21-1 with TRBJ1-3. TRBV21-1 is tagged as a pseudogene. CDR3 size: 16 residues.

This chain uses TRBV7-9 with TRBJ2-5, with 8 bases aligning to TRBD2. The V and J ends lost 5 bases and 2 bases, in that order; junction bases with no gene match: 4. This CDR3 has 14 residues. From germline, CDR1 is SEHNR and CDR2 FQNEAQ (reference sequence). The CDR3, as DNA: TGTGCCAGCAGCCGCCGGGGGGGGCAAGAGACCCAGTACTTC. This encodes CASSRRGGQETQYF.

This clone has just one count. The chain has TRBV2 and TRBJ1-5; 10 nucleotides align to TRBD1. The V gene's germline CDR1 is SNHLY and CDR2 FYNNEI. With 6 bases clipped from V and 9 bases from J, the junction kept 11 bases outside the gene matches. This CDR3 comprises 15 residues. The CDR3 bases are TGTGCCAGCAGCGTACCCGCGGGACAGGGGCCGCCCCAGCATTTT. Translation: CASSVPAGQGPPQHF.

The genes are TRBV5-4 and TRBJ1-2, with 10 positions matching TRBD1. In germline, CDR1 is SGHNT, CDR2 YYREEE (reference sequence). The CDR3 contains 14 residues. The junction had 5 bases not matched to a gene; V was cut back by 9 bases and J by 0 bases. The CDR3 spells CAIHGTGANYGYTF. The CDR3 DNA sequence: TGTGCCATCCATGGGACAGGGGCTAACTATGGCTACACCTTC.

This clone was seen a few times. This sequence joins TRBV11-3 and TRBJ2-1, with 7 bases identical to TRBD2. This CDR3 has 18 residues. Germline lookup yields CDR1 SGHNT and CDR2 YENEEA. The CDR3 DNA is TGTGCTGGGAGTGGGGGGGATTGTGTTCTGGGCCAACTCCAGGCGGAGTTCTTC. Its translation is CAGSGGDCVLGQLQAEFF. Drawing the rest from reference TRBV11-3 and TRBJ2-1, the complete variable domain is EAGVVQSPRYKIIEKKQPVAFWCNPISGHNTLYWYLQNLGQGPELLIRYENEEAVDDSQLPKDRFSAERLKGVDSTLKIQPAELGDSAVYLCAGSGGDCVLGQLQAEFFGPGTRLTVL.

The chain recombines TRBV19 with TRBJ1-5; D unresolved. Per the germline V gene, CDR1 is LNHDA and CDR2 is SQIVND (reference sequence). V shed 1 base and J shed 3 bases, with 7 bases lying between them. The CDR3 contains 14 residues. The DNA for the CDR3 is TGTGCCAGTAGTATAGGGCAGTTCAATCAGCCCCAGCATTTT. Protein product: CASSIGQFNQPQHF.

V usage is TRBV2 and J usage is TRBJ2-1; 7 bases are shared with TRBD2. Looked up from germline, CDR1 is SNHLY and CDR2 is FYNNEI. V was pared by 5 bases and J by 4 bases, with 5 bases of the junction left unmatched. This CDR3 is built from 14 residues. CDR3: CASSRVAGYNEQFF. CDR3 nucleotide sequence: TGTGCCAGCAGTCGAGTAGCGGGTTACAATGAGCAGTTCTTC.

This chain uses TRBV7-9 with TRBJ1-2; a possible D gene is TRBD1 (6 bases). CDR1 is SEHNR and CDR2 is FQNEAQ in the germline V gene (reference sequence). The CDR3 is made up of 13 amino acids. V lost 4 bases to trimming and J lost 8 bases, with 14 bases between them. The CDR3 spells CASSSRGGYGYTF. Written as DNA, the CDR3 is TGTGCCAGCAGCTCCAGGGGAGGGTACGGCTACACCTTC.

This chain joins TRBV5-4 and TRBJ2-1; a possible D gene is TRBD2 (6 bases). The V gene lost 3 bases and the J gene lost 5 bases, with 21 bases spanning the gap. This CDR3 is 17 amino acids long. Germline CDR1 is SGHNT and CDR2 is YYREEE (reference sequence). The CDR3: CASSSKAGTYIDNEQFF. CDR3 sequence (DNA): TGTGCCAGCAGCTCAAAAGCCGGGACTTATATAGACAATGAGCAGTTCTTC.

The J gene is TRBJ1-1, the V gene TRBV6-5; no firm D call. Trimming removed 0 bases from V and 2 bases from J, with 13 bases in between. This CDR3 contains 16 residues. CDR1 MNHEY and CDR2 SVGAGI come from the germline V gene. The CDR3 region is CASSYSGGVKNTEAFF. CDR3 nucleotide sequence: TGTGCCAGCAGTTACTCGGGCGGGGTCAAAAACACTGAAGCTTTCTTT.

The chain combines TRBV6-5 with TRBJ1-2; the D is unclear. The germline CDR1 and CDR2 sequences are MNHEY and SVGAGI. With 6 bases removed from V and 4 bases from J, the gap between germline ends came to 9 bases. This CDR3 is 12 amino acids long. DNA for the CDR3: TGTGCCAGCAGCCAGGAACCCTATGGCTACACCTTC. This gives the protein CASSQEPYGYTF.

The V gene is TRBV15, the J gene TRBJ1-1, with D tentatively TRBD1 (5 bases). Trimming removed 0 bases at V and 6 bases at J, with 5 bases between. The CDR3 has 12 residues. Per germline, CDR1 LNHNV and CDR2 YYDKDF (reference sequence). The CDR3 loop is CATSREGAEAFF. In DNA, the CDR3 is TGTGCCACCAGCAGAGAAGGGGCTGAAGCTTTCTTT.

The rearrangement uses TRBV19 and TRBJ1-6, with a tentative D call TRBD1 (5 bases). This CDR3 spans 16 amino acids. Per germline, CDR1 LNHDA and CDR2 SQIVND (reference sequence). Trimming left V 10 bases short and J 5 bases short, with 21 bases between. CDR3 loop: CATTVSGGRNNSPLHF. CDR3 in DNA: TGTGCCACTACCGTCTCGGGGGGAAGGAATAATTCACCCCTCCACTTT.

In its sample, this clone was seen a few times. The chain joins TRBV15 to TRBJ2-7; possible D gene TRBD1, 5 bases. The CDR3 runs 13 residues. Germline CDR1 is LNHNV and CDR2 is YYDKDF (reference sequence). V dropped 0 bases and J dropped 6 bases, with 9 bases sitting between them. Here the CDR3 reads CATSREQGGEQYF. DNA for the CDR3: TGTGCCACCAGCAGAGAGCAGGGCGGCGAGCAGTACTTC.